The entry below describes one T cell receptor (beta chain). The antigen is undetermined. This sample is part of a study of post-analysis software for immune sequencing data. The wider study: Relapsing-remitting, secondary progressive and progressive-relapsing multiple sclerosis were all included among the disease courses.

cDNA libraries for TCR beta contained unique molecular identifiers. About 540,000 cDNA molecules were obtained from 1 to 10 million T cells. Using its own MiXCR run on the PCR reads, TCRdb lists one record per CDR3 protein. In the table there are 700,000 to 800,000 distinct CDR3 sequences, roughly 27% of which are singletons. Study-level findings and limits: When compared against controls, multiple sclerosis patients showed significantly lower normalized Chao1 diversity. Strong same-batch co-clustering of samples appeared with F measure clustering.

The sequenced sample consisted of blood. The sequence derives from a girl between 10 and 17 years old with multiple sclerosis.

This chain's CDR3 is CASSRTGILSEQYF. In nucleotides, the CDR3 is TGTGCCAGCAGCAGGACAGGGATTTTGAGCGAGCAGTACTTC. The V gene is TRBV5-5, the J gene TRBJ2-7; 8 bases fit TRBD1. Germline trimming cut 4 bases from V and 6 bases from J; bases unmatched to any gene: 9. Per the germline V gene, CDR1 is SGHKS and CDR2 is YYEKEE (reference sequence). This CDR3 contains 14 residues.